This TCR beta chain is from a study of cytomegalovirus exposure and HLA in healthy donors. Study-wide findings and caveats: In a later analysis, the majority of CMV-associated beta chains seemingly showed HLA restriction.

CDR3 length: 15 amino acids. Germline assignment: CDR1 SGHVS and CDR2 FNYEAQ. V shed 5 bases and J shed 2 bases, with 15 bases lying between them. Comments on this clone: Antigen: not known.

PCR involved 60 Vbeta and 13 Jbeta primers. This table comes from immunoSEQ multiplex PCR, and its TCRdb copy is limited to in-frame clones, with some not included. The table records roughly 160,000 clones, roughly 76% of them present only once. Source material: PBMCs. The receptor's source is a man between 60 and 75 years old in good health and CMV-seronegative. V and J are TRBV7-6 and TRBJ1-2; D gene ambiguous. CDR3 nucleotides: TGTGCCAGCAGCCCAGAGGTGACTGGGAACTATGGCTACACCTTC. This sequence encodes CASSPEVTGNYGYTF.